Sequencing of this T cell receptor (beta chain) was carried out in a study of shared clonotypes between healthy human individuals. Study-level background: For every donor, three CD4 naive, three CD4 memory, two CD8 naive and one CD8 memory plates were used.

In the study's own analysis: Junction-only immunoSEQ data arrived without quality scores, meaning filtering differed. The table came from immunoSEQ multiplex PCR; TCRdb's copy has only in-frame clones and leaves some out. V and J calls and clone size are copied from that table; D and trimming were computed from the DNA. The table records around 1 million clones, less than 85% of them present only once. V lost 0 bases to trimming and J lost 6 bases, with 9 bases between them. Germline lookup yields CDR1 SGHRS and CDR2 YFSETQ. The length of the CDR3 is 14 residues. This clone appeared once. Its antigen is as yet unknown. This sample includes further DNA sequences coding for the same CDR3. Overall study results and limits: How much donors shared clonotypes was expected to be affected by sequencing depth. The naive CD4 repertoires of a handful of donors were compared, and around 5% of clonotypes were shared.

Sequencing used memory CD4+ T cells sorted from blood. Subset: CD45RA-negative fraction. The receptor was derived from a man aged 18 to 30 in good health. The chain is built from TRBV5-1 and TRBJ2-2, with D perhaps matching TRBD2 (6 bases). CDR3 loop: CASSLDSGAGELFF. The CDR3 coding sequence is TGCGCCAGCAGCTTGGATTCGGGGGCCGGGGAGCTGTTTTTT.